The 5 T cell receptor beta chains below were found in one sample sequenced in a study of neurological immune-mediated disorders. One entry per CDR3 protein results from TCRdb running MiXCR on the 5' RACE reads. The sample holds 50,000 to 65,000 distinct CDR3 sequences; around 4% are singletons and the top ten take less than 2%. The specimen was PBMCs. These receptors were taken from a young man with multiple sclerosis.

This clonotype was recorded at least ten times. The genes are TRBV3-1 and TRBJ1-1; D is ambiguous. Germline lookup yields CDR1 LGHDT and CDR2 YNNKEL (reference sequence). There are 15 residues in the CDR3. V lost 4 bases and J 2 bases, leaving 14 bases between the germline ends. CDR3 in DNA: TGTGCCAGCAGCCCTAGGGCGCACCACAACACTGAAGCTTTCTTT. Translated, it gives CASSPRAHHNTEAFF.

CDR3 amino acids: CASSPDRYLAEAFF. CDR3 nucleotide sequence: TGTGCCAGCAGCCCGGACAGGTATCTCGCTGAAGCTTTCTTT. The rearrangement joins TRBV7-9 to TRBJ1-1; 7 bases agree with TRBD1. V dropped 5 bases and J dropped 6; count of bases not matched to a gene: 9. Germline V gene sequence: CDR1 SEHNR, CDR2 FQNEAQ (reference sequence). The CDR3 length is 14 residues.

This clonotype was picked up many times. The V and J genes are TRBV27 and TRBJ1-5; the D is unclear. The CDR3 runs to 14 residues. Trimming cost V 2 bases and J 10 bases, with 15 bases left between them. Looked up from germline, CDR1 is MNHEY and CDR2 is SMNVEV (reference sequence). CDR3 residues: CASSLRAFFVPQHF. The DNA of the CDR3 is TGTGCCAGCAGTTTAAGGGCCTTCTTTGTTCCCCAGCATTTT.

This clonotype was seen many times. The DNA for the CDR3 is TGTGCCAGCAGCCAAGATAGGGGGCGTGAAGCTTTCTTT. Its protein is CASSQDRGREAFF. The V and J genes are TRBV14 and TRBJ1-1; 7 nucleotides line up with TRBD1. Germline V gene data show CDR1 as SGHDN and CDR2 as FVKESK. Germline trimming cut 0 bases from V and 7 bases from J; bases unmatched to any gene: 2. This CDR3 comprises 13 residues.

This clonotype was seen ten or more times. The chain combines TRBV5-5 with TRBJ2-7, with D perhaps matching TRBD1 or TRBD2 (5 bases each). Trimming pared 3 bases from V and 3 bases from J, leaving 13 bases between. In germline, CDR1 is SGHKS, CDR2 YYEKEE (reference sequence). CDR3 length equals 14 residues. CDR3 sequence: CASSSVGVGYEQYF. CDR3 nucleotide sequence: TGTGCCAGCAGCTCGGTGGGGGTGGGCTACGAGCAGTACTTC.